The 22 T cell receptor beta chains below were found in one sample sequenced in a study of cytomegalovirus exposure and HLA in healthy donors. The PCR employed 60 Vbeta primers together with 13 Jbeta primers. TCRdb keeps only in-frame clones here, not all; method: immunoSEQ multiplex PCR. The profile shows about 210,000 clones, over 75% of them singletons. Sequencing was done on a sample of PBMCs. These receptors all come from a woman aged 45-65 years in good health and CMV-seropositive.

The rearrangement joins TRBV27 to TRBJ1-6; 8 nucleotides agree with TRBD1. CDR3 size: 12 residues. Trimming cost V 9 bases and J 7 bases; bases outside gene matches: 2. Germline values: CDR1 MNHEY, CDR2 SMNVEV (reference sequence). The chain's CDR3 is CASRTGNSPLHF. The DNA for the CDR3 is TGTGCCAGTCGGACAGGGAATTCACCCCTCCACTTT.

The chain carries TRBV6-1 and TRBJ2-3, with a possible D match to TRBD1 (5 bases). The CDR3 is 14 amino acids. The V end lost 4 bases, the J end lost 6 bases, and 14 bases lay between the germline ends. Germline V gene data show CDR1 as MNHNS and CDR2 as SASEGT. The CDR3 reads CASSAADSADTQYF. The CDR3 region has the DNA TGTGCCAGCAGTGCGGCAGACAGCGCGGATACGCAGTATTTT.

This CDR3 is CAWTLPQLAGGLGTGELFF. CDR3 bases: TGTGCCTGGACTCTCCCCCAACTAGCGGGGGGGCTGGGCACCGGGGAGCTGTTTTTT. The rearrangement uses TRBV30 and TRBJ2-2; 13 positions agree with TRBD2. CDR3 length equals 19 residues. Germline V gene lookup returns CDR1 GTSNPN and CDR2 SVGIG (reference sequence). V lost 4 bases to trimming and J lost 4 bases; unmatched junction nucleotides: 15. The full variable domain, with the rest looked up from reference TRBV30 and TRBJ2-2, is SQTIHQWPATLVQPVGSPLSLECTVEGTSNPNLYWYRQAAGRGLQLLFYSVGIGQISSEVPQNLSASRPQDRQFILSSKKLLLSDSGFYLCAWTLPQLAGGLGTGELFFGEGSRLTVL.

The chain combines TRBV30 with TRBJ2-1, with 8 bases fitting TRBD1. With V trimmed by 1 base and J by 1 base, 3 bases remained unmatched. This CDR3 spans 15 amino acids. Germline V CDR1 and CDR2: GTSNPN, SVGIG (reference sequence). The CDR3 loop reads CAWSAQGASYNEQFF. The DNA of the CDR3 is TGTGCCTGGAGTGCGCAGGGGGCGTCCTACAATGAGCAGTTCTTC.

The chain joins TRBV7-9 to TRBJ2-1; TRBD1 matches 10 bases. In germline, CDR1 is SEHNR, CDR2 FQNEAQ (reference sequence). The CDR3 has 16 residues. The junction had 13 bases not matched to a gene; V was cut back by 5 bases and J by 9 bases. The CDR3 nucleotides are TGTGCCAGCAGCCCATTAGACAGGGGGCTTGTGCGTGAGCAGTTCTTC. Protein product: CASSPLDRGLVREQFF.

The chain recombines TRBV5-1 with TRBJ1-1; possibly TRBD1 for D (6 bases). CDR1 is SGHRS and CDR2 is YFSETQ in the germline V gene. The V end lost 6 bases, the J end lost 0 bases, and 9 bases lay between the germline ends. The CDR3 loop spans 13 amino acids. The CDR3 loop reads CASTQGLNTEAFF. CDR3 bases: TGCGCCAGCACACAGGGATTGAACACTGAAGCTTTCTTT.

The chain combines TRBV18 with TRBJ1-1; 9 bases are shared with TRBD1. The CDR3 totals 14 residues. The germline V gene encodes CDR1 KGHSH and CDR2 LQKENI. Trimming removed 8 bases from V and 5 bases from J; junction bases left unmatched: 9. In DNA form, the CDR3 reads TGTGCCAGCACGAACCGGGACAGGGTGACTGAAGCTTTCTTT. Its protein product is CASTNRDRVTEAFF.

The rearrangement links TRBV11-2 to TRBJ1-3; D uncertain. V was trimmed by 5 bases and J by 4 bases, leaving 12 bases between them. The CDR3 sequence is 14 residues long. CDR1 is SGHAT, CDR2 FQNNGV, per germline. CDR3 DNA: TGTGCCAGCAGCCCCCGCCTGCGGGGAAACACCATATATTTT. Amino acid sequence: CASSPRLRGNTIYF. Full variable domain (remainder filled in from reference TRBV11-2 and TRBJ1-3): EAGVAQSPRYKIIEKRQSVAFWCNPISGHATLYWYQQILGQGPKLLIQFQNNGVVDDSQLPKDRFSAERLKGVDSTLKIQPAKLEDSAVYLCASSPRLRGNTIYFGEGSWLTVV.

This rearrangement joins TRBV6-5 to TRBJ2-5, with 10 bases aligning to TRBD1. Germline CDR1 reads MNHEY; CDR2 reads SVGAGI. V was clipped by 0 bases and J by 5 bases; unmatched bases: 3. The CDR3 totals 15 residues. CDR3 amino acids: CASSYSGQGPETQYF. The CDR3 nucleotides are TGTGCCAGCAGTTACTCGGGACAGGGGCCGGAGACCCAGTACTTC.

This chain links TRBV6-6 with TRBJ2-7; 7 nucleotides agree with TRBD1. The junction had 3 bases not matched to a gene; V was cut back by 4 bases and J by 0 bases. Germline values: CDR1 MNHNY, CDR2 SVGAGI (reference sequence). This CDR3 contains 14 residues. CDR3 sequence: CASSSTGYSYEQYF. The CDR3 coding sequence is TGTGCCAGCAGTTCGACAGGGTACTCCTACGAGCAGTACTTC.

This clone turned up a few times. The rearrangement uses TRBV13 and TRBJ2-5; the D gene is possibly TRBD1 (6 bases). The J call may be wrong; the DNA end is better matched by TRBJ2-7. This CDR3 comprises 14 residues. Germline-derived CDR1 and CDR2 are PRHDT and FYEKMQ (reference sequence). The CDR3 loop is CASSQDRSTYEQYF. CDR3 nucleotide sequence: TGTGCCAGCAGCCAGGACAGATCAACCTACGAGCAGTACTTC.

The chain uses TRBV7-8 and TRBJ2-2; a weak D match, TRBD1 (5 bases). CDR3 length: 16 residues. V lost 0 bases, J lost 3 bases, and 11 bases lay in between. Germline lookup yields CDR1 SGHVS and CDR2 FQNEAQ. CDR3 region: CASSLASQGYTGELFF. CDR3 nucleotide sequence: TGTGCCAGCAGCTTAGCTTCGCAGGGTTACACCGGGGAGCTGTTTTTT.

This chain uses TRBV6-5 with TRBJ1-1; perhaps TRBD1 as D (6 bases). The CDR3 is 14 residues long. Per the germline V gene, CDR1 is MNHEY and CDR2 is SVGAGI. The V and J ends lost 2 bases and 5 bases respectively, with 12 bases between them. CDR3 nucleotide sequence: TGTGCCAGCAGTTACAGGGGGGGAGGGACTGAAGCTTTCTTT. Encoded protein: CASSYRGGGTEAFF.

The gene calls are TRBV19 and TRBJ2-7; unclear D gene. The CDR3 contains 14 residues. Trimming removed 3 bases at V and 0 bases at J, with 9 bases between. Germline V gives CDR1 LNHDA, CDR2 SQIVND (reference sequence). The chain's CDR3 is CASSIFRSSYEQYF. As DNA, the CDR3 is TGTGCCAGTAGTATCTTTAGGAGCTCCTACGAGCAGTACTTC.

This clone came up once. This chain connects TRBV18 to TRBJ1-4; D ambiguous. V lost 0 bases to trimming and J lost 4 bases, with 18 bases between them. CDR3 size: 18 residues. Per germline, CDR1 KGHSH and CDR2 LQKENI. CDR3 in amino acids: CASSPPPGGIVLNEKLFF. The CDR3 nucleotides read TGTGCCAGCTCACCACCTCCAGGAGGAATAGTCCTTAATGAAAAACTGTTTTTT.

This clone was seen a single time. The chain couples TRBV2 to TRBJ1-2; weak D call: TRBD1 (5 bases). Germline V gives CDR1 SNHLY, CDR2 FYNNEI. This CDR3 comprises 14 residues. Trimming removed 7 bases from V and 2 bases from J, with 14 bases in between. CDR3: CASTLGGANYGYTF. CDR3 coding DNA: TGTGCCAGCACCCTGGGGGGAGCGAACTATGGCTACACCTTC.

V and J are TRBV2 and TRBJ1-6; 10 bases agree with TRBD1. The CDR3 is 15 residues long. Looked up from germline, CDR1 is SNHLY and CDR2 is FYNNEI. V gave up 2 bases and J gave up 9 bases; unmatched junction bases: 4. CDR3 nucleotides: TGTGCCAGCAGTGAAACCGACAGGGGGCGTTCACCCCTCCACTTT. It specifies CASSETDRGRSPLHF.

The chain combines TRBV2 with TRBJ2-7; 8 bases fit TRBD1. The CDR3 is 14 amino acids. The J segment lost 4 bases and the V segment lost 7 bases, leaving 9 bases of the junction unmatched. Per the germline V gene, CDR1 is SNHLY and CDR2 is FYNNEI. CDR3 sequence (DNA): TGTGCCAGCAATCCGCACCAGGGGGCTTACGAGCAGTACTTC. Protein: CASNPHQGAYEQYF.

Written as DNA, the CDR3 is TGTGCCAGCAATTTCGGGGGGCGGAACACTGAAGCTTTCTTT. Amino acid sequence: CASNFGGRNTEAFF. The rearrangement joins TRBV4-2 to TRBJ1-1; maybe TRBD1 (6 bases). This CDR3 has 14 residues. The germline CDR1 and CDR2 sequences are LGHNA and YNFKEQ. V lost 7 bases and J 1 base, leaving 13 bases between the germline ends.

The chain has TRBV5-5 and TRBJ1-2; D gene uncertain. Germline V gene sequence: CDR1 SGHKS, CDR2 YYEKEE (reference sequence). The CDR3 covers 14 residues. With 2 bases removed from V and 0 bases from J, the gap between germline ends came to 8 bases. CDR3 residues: CASSFIPANYGYTF. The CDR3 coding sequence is TGTGCCAGCAGCTTTATCCCCGCTAACTATGGCTACACCTTC.

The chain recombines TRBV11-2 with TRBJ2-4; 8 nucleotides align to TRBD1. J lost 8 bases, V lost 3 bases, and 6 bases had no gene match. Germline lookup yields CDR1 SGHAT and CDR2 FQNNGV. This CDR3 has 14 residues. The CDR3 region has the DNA TGTGCCAGCAGCTTCGTATACAGGGGGGACATTCAGTACTTC. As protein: CASSFVYRGDIQYF.

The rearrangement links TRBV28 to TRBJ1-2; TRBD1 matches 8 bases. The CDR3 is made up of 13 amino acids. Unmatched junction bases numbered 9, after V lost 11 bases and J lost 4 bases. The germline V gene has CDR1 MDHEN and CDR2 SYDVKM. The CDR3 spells CAGGPDRAYGYTF. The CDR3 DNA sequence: TGTGCCGGCGGGCCGGACAGGGCCTATGGCTACACCTTC.